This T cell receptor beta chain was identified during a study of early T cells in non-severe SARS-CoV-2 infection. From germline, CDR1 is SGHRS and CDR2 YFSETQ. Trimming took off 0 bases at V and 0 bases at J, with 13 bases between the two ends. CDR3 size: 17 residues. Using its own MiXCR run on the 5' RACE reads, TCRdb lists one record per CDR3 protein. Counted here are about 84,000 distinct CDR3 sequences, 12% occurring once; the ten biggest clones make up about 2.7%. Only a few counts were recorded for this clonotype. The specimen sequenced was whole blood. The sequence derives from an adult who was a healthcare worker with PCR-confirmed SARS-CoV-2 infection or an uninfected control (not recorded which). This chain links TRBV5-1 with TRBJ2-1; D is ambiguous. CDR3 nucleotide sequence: TGCGCCAGCAGCTTGGGGCCCATTTCGAGCTCCTACAATGAGCAGTTCTTC. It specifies CASSLGPISSSYNEQFF.